Here is one TCR beta chain with its context. The germline V gene has CDR1 GTSNPN and CDR2 SVGIG (reference sequence). The ends were cut back, 6 bases at V and 1 base at J, with 15 bases in the middle. This CDR3 is built from 14 residues. This record comes from a study of cytomegalovirus exposure and HLA in healthy donors. Overall study: The study's early data release held roughly 90 million unique TCRs from HLA-typed donors.

60 Vbeta and 13 Jbeta primers were used in PCR. TCRdb's copy holds only in-frame clones and misses some; the assay was immunoSEQ multiplex PCR. The sample lists some 54,000 clones; around 81% were seen once. What was sequenced was PBMCs. The origin of this receptor is a male donor in good health and CMV-seronegative. This chain uses TRBV30 with TRBJ1-1, with D possibly TRBD1 on 6 matching bases. The CDR3 nucleotides are TGTGCCTGTCAGAGGGACACGCAGAACACTGAAGCTTTCTTT. Its protein is CACQRDTQNTEAFF.